The 18 T cell receptor beta chains listed next were all sequenced from one sample in a study of T cell responses to AZD1222 COVID-19 vaccine (dated by TCRdb to about 2021). The library was built by means of the immunoSEQ multiplex PCR assay. Not all clones reach the TCRdb copy of this immuneACCESS table, which keeps in-frame sequences only. Checked studies attribute under half of the gap to unresolved V genes and leave the rest unexplained. Across this sample there are around 94,000 clones, with roughly 86% seen only once. Jointly, the top ten make up approximately 5.1% of the sample. The intended sense of this specimen's time point label: baseline before first vaccination. The input for sequencing was peripheral blood, taken on day 0 of AZD1222 vaccination. The origin of the receptors is an adult in good health.

V and J are TRBV5-4 and TRBJ1-2; tentatively, D is TRBD1 (5 bases). Germline loops: CDR1 SGHNT, CDR2 YYREEE (reference sequence). With 0 bases removed from V and 4 bases from J, the gap between germline ends came to 10 bases. The CDR3 is 14 residues long. CDR3 loop: CASSLDRQLYGYTF. The CDR3, as DNA: TGTGCCAGCAGCTTGGATAGACAGCTCTATGGCTACACCTTC.

This clone is a singleton in its sample. The chain uses TRBV9 and TRBJ1-1, with D possibly TRBD1 on 5 matching bases. Trimming left V 4 bases short and J 3 bases short, with 16 bases between. The length of the CDR3 is 15 residues. Germline CDR1 reads SGDLS; CDR2 reads YYNGEE. The DNA of the CDR3 is TGTGCCAGCAGCAACCGCCATGGGGGGGACACTGAAGCTTTCTTT. Its protein is CASSNRHGGDTEAFF.

The sample holds one count of this clone. The V gene is TRBV2, the J gene TRBJ1-1; D might be TRBD1 (6 bases). Germline V lookup: CDR1 SNHLY, CDR2 FYNNEI. V lost 7 bases and J 5 bases, leaving 11 bases between the germline ends. The CDR3 runs to 12 residues. CDR3 amino acids: CASTGAGTEAFF. The CDR3 bases are TGTGCCAGCACGGGGGCAGGGACTGAAGCTTTCTTT. Full variable domain (remainder filled in from reference TRBV2 and TRBJ1-1): EPEVTQTPSHQVTQMGQEVILRCVPISNHLYFYWYRQILGQKVEFLVSFYNNEISEKSEIFDDQFSVERPDGSNFTLKIRSTKLEDSAMYFCASTGAGTEAFFGQGTRLTVV.

V gene TRBV14 combines with J gene TRBJ1-2; D gene ambiguous. This CDR3 has 13 amino acids. Trimming cost V 1 base and J 8 bases, with 11 bases left between them. Germline-derived CDR1 and CDR2 are SGHDN and FVKESK. CDR3 coding DNA: TGTGCCAGCAGCCAAGCGAGGGCGTCGGGCTACACCTTC. Amino acids: CASSQARASGYTF.

The CDR3 protein is CASSPRGLGSPLHF. CDR3 nucleotide sequence: TGTGCCAGCAGCCCCAGGGGGTTAGGCTCACCCCTCCACTTT. This chain joins TRBV7-2 and TRBJ1-6, with 7 bases that match TRBD1. The germline CDR1 and CDR2 sequences are SGHTA and FQGNSA. The CDR3 totals 14 residues. V shed 5 bases and J 10 bases; nucleotides not matched to a gene: 8.

The V and J genes are TRBV7-9 and TRBJ2-7; D remains unclear. V was cut by 7 bases and J by 10 bases, with 5 bases left in between. The CDR3 covers 8 residues. CDR1 SEHNR and CDR2 FQNEAQ come from the germline V gene (reference sequence). The CDR3 here is CASTPQYF. The CDR3 DNA is TGTGCCAGCACCCCACAGTACTTC.

The V and J genes are TRBV9 and TRBJ1-4; 7 bases agree with TRBD1. The CDR3 is 16 amino acids. J was trimmed by 2 bases and V by 4 bases; bases with no gene match: 8. The V gene's germline CDR1 is SGDLS and CDR2 YYNGEE. The CDR3 loop reads CASSPPYRGTNEKLFF. CDR3 bases: TGTGCCAGCAGCCCACCCTACAGGGGTACTAATGAAAAACTGTTTTTT.

This chain joins TRBV19 and TRBJ1-2; D gene unclear. Trimming removed 0 bases at V and 6 bases at J, with 17 bases between. The CDR3 totals 16 residues. Per germline, CDR1 LNHDA and CDR2 SQIVND (reference sequence). The CDR3 sequence is CASSIDPRAPLDGYTF. The CDR3 nucleotides are TGTGCCAGTAGTATAGATCCCCGGGCCCCGCTGGATGGCTACACCTTC.

The chain uses TRBV6-6 and TRBJ1-5, with 10 bases that match TRBD1. In germline, CDR1 is MNHNY, CDR2 SVGAGI (reference sequence). The CDR3 has 16 amino acids. Trimming removed 2 bases from V and 1 base from J; junction bases left unmatched: 2. The CDR3 region has the DNA TGTGCCAGCAGTTACGGGACAGGGGTAAGCAATCAGCCCCAGCATTTT. Encoded protein: CASSYGTGVSNQPQHF.

The gene calls are TRBV28 and TRBJ1-5, with D unresolved. CDR3 length: 13 amino acids. Trimming left V 10 bases short and J 2 bases short, with 12 bases between. CDR1 is MDHEN and CDR2 is SYDVKM in the germline V gene. CDR3 residues: CAIRAAGNQPQHF. The CDR3 DNA is TGTGCCATACGGGCCGCAGGCAATCAGCCCCAGCATTTT. Together with reference TRBV28 and TRBJ1-5, the CDR3 gives the full variable domain: DVKVTQSSRYLVKRTGEKVFLECVQDMDHENMFWYRQDPGLGLRLIYFSYDVKMKEKGDIPEGYSVSREKKERFSLILESASTNQTSMYLCAIRAAGNQPQHFGDGTRLSIL.

This clone was observed a handful of times. This chain links TRBV18 with TRBJ1-1; the D gene is possibly TRBD1 (5 bases). CDR1 and CDR2 (germline): KGHSH, LQKENI. The V gene lost 1 base and the J gene lost 5 bases, with 11 bases spanning the gap. The CDR3 is 14 amino acids. The CDR3 DNA is TGTGCCAGCTCACCACAGGGGCCCGGGACTGAAGCTTTCTTT. It translates to CASSPQGPGTEAFF.

This chain links TRBV6-5 with TRBJ2-5; 7 bases align to TRBD1. The CDR3 consists of 13 residues. Germline loops: CDR1 MNHEY, CDR2 SVGAGI. Unmatched junction bases numbered 5, after V lost 5 bases and J lost 5 bases. The CDR3 region has the DNA TGTGCCAGCAGTAAACAGGGGTTGGAGACCCAGTACTTC. This codes for CASSKQGLETQYF.

The chain uses TRBV2 and TRBJ2-2; D may correspond to TRBD1 or TRBD2 (5 bases each). The ends were cut back, 11 bases at V and 0 bases at J, with 10 bases in the middle. The CDR3 loop spans 13 amino acids. Germline V gives CDR1 SNHLY, CDR2 FYNNEI. Here the CDR3 DNA reads TGTGCCTGTGGGACCTCGAACACCGGGGAGCTGTTTTTT. It encodes CACGTSNTGELFF.

The chain uses TRBV18 and TRBJ1-1; D is undetermined. CDR1 is KGHSH and CDR2 is LQKENI in the germline V gene. V gave up 6 bases and J gave up 1 base, with 12 bases separating them. CDR3 length: 14 amino acids. The CDR3 protein is CASSSSRENTEAFF. CDR3 in DNA: TGTGCCAGCTCTAGTAGTCGGGAGAACACTGAAGCTTTCTTT.

The chain is built from TRBV28 and TRBJ2-1; 11 bases align to TRBD2. This CDR3 has 16 amino acids. V shed 1 base and J 7 bases; nucleotides not matched to a gene: 6. CDR1 and CDR2 from the germline V gene are MDHEN and SYDVKM. The CDR3 loop reads CASSLLAGGRGNEQFF. The CDR3 bases are TGTGCCAGCAGTTTATTAGCGGGAGGGCGTGGGAATGAGCAGTTCTTC. Full variable domain (outside the CDR3, taken from reference TRBV28 and TRBJ2-1): DVKVTQSSRYLVKRTGEKVFLECVQDMDHENMFWYRQDPGLGLRLIYFSYDVKMKEKGDIPEGYSVSREKKERFSLILESASTNQTSMYLCASSLLAGGRGNEQFFGPGTRLTVL.

This clone was seen just once. This chain uses TRBV28 with TRBJ1-6; D may be TRBD1 (6 bases). Germline V lookup: CDR1 MDHEN, CDR2 SYDVKM. The CDR3 consists of 14 residues. The V end lost 4 bases, the J end lost 9 bases, and 13 bases lay between the germline ends. CDR3 in amino acids: CASSSDRSLSPLHF. The CDR3 DNA sequence: TGTGCCAGCAGTTCGGACAGATCTCTTTCACCCCTCCACTTT.

The CDR3 is CASSPQAGGNTGELFF. CDR3 DNA sequence: TGTGCCAGCAGCCCCCAGGCGGGGGGTAACACCGGGGAGCTGTTTTTT. J is TRBJ2-2 and V is TRBV7-3; 8 bases map to TRBD2. There are 16 residues in the CDR3. Per the germline V gene, CDR1 is SGHTA and CDR2 is FQGTGA. V lost 5 bases, J lost 2 bases, and 7 bases stayed unmatched.

The count of this clone is one. The chain has TRBV6-5 and TRBJ2-7, with TRBD1 as a possible D gene (7 bases). The germline V and J ends were trimmed by 6 bases and 1 base, with 13 bases remaining between them. The CDR3 covers 14 residues. The germline V gene has CDR1 MNHEY and CDR2 SVGAGI. Written as DNA, the CDR3 is TGTGCCAGCAGGGCGGGACAGCTGTCCTACGAGCAGTACTTC. Protein product: CASRAGQLSYEQYF.